This T cell receptor (beta chain) was obtained from a study of PD-L1 blockade in urothelial cancer (dated by TCRdb to 2016 to 2017). Concerning the study at large: All patients started therapy at some point between 2014 and 2016 and received atezolizumab 1,200 mg intravenously every 3 weeks. Durable clinical benefit was achieved by nine patients but not by the remaining 20. An exploratory multi-omic analysis was conducted of the somatic, immune and clinical correlates of response to PD-L1 blockade with atezolizumab in urothelial cancer. An ECOG performance status of 0 or 1 was recorded for the patients, and 0 to 3 prior chemotherapy regimens had been received by the patients. Blood samples were analyzed at 3 weeks after treatment start (second dose) and at 6 weeks after treatment start. Pretreatment tumor samples, along with matched peripheral blood serially collected before and after atezolizumab treatment, were subjected to TCR sequencing. Durable clinical benefit meant progression-free survival longer than 6 months, and TCR features were also tested against progression-free and overall survival. In the same patients, whole exome sequencing and RNA sequencing of pretreatment tumors were performed in addition to TCR sequencing. About 85% of the roughly 29 patients were males with bladder-origin urothelial cancer, and about 60% of the 29 reported a prior smoking history. Blood samples gave median yields of around 150,000 T cells and over 80,000 unique TCRs, along with a median clonality of around 0.08. Pretreatment blood TCR-seq was available for twenty-nine patients, at least one posttreatment blood collection was obtained for about 24 patients, and tumor TCR-seq was available for about 24 patients.

Synthetic TCR analog templates were spiked into each PCR so that absolute template abundance could be estimated from read counts. The immunoSEQ assay used bias-controlled V and J gene primers to amplify TCRbeta CDR3 regions from genomic DNA. Sequencing of rearranged TCRbeta segments was done at approximately 20X coverage. The authors' pipeline ran thus. Sequencing errors were corrected by clustering and CDR3s were annotated against IMGT to assign V, D and J genes. Only productive TCRbeta rearrangements were used in downstream analyses, excluding out-of-frame or stop-codon sequences. Clonality was calculated as one minus the Shannon entropy normalized by the log of the number of unique productive sequences. Clones differing between time points or between blood and tumor were identified using Fisher's exact test with Benjamini-Hochberg correction, with an adjusted p below 0.01 applied as the threshold. Entries here come from immuneACCESS through TCRdb and include only in-frame sequences with V and J called. Some clones fail to appear in such tables; in the studies checked, an unresolved V gene covers under half of the shortfall, and the cause of the remainder is unknown. V and J calls and clone size come straight from that table; D and trimming were deduced from the DNA. Across this sample there are about 120,000 clones, with around 89% seen only once. The ten largest clones represent under 2% of the sample.

What the time point label conveys for this sample: peripheral blood 6 weeks after treatment start. A total of 29 patients with locally advanced or metastatic urothelial carcinoma, treated at Memorial Sloan Kettering on a trial protocol, made up the cohort. Peripheral blood mononuclear cells were collected from each patient pretreatment and during treatment, giving between 1 and 8 total time points per patient. The Qiagen DNeasy Blood extraction kit was used to purify genomic DNA from total PBMCs and from tumor samples. Collected pretreatment and during treatment, PBMCs were isolated and stored as previously described. Study-level results and caveats: Greater expansion of tumor-associated TCR clones in peripheral blood 3 weeks after the start of treatment was observed in patients with durable benefit (n of about 24, p = 0.022). Improved progression-free and overall survival was associated with having pretreatment peripheral blood TCR clonality below the median. Because the sample size was small (n of about 27) and many of the analyses were exploratory, the results are meant to be hypothesis-generating.

Details on this clone: Its antigen remains undetermined. No base-level quality is on record; no much larger clone is a single base apart.

The CDR3 runs 15 residues from the cysteine to the phenylalanine. Only CDR3 DNA is held: 45 bases, read in frame from base 1. The V end loses 2 bases and the J end loses 7 bases, and a stretch of 17 bases separates them. According to the germline V gene, CDR1 reads MNHEY and CDR2 reads SVGAGI. This receptor was taken from a man in his 60s with urothelial cancer. Sequencing was performed on PBMCs, taken around atezolizumab (anti-PD-L1) treatment. The V gene is TRBV6-5 and the J gene is TRBJ1-2; the D gene is perhaps TRBD1, from 5 matching bases. The nucleotide sequence reads as follows: TGTGCCAGCAGTTACCGCGGGGTTCAGGGTGGTGGCTACACCTTC. Its translation is CASSYRGVQGGGYTF.